This T cell receptor (beta chain) is drawn from a study of OX40 agonist ivuxolimab in advanced cancers. The wider study: Dose-escalation subjects each had hepatocellular carcinoma, melanoma, renal cell or head and neck cancer. General observations from the study: Relative to CD4+ cells, CD8+ T cells on average had more expanded clones.

Notes on this clone: Its antigen remains unknown.

Here immunoSEQ multiplex PCR was the method, and the copy in TCRdb shows in-frame clones only, minus some. The table lists 80,000 to 95,000 clones, roughly 80% of them singletons. The clonotype was recovered from an adult with an advanced solid tumor such as melanoma, head and neck, liver or kidney cancer. The sequences come from CD4+ or CD8+ T cells sorted from blood, collected in a trial of the OX40 agonist ivuxolimab.

Here the CDR3 reads CASSTTGTASLYEQYF. Written as DNA, the CDR3 is TGTGCCAGCAGCACCACAGGGACAGCCTCCCTCTACGAGCAGTACTTC. V and J are TRBV5-6 and TRBJ2-7; 7 bases match TRBD1. Per germline, CDR1 SGHDT and CDR2 YYEEEE. CDR3 length: 16 residues. The V and J ends lost 4 bases and 3 bases, in that order; junction bases with no gene match: 13.